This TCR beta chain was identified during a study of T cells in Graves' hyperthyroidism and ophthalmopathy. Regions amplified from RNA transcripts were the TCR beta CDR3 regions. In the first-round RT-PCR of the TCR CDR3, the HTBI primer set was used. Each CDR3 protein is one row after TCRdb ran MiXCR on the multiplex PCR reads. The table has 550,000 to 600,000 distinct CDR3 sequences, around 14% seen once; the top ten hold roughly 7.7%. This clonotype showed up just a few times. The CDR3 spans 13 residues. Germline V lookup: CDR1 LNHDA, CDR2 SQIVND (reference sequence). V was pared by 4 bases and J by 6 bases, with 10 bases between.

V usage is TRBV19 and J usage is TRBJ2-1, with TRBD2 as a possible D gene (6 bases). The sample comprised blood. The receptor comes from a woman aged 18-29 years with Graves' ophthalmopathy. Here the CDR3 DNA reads TGTGCCAGTAGTAACCTAGCGTTCAATGAGCAGTTCTTC. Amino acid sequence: CASSNLAFNEQFF.